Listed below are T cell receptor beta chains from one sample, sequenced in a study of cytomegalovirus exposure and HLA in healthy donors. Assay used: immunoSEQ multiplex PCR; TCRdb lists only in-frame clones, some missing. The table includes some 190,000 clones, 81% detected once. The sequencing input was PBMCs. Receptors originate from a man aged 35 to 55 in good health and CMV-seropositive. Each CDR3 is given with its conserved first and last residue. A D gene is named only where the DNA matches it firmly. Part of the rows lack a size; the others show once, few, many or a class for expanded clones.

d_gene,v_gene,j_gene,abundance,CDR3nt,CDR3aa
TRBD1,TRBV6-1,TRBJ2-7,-,TGTGCCAGCACTGGACAGGGGGGACCCTACGAGCAGTACTTC,CASTGQGGPYEQYF
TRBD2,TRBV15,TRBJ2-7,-,TGTGCCACCAGCAGAGGAGGACTAGCTTACGAGCAGTACTTC,CATSRGGLAYEQYF
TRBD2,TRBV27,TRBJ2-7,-,TGTGCCAGCAGGGGACTAGCGGCCTCCTACGAGCAGTACTTC,CASRGLAASYEQYF
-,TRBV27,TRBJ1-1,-,TGTGCCAGCAGTTTGACCGGGGGTGAAGCTTTCTTT,CASSLTGGEAFF
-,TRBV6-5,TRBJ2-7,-,TGTGCCAGCAGTTATAGGGAACAGGGTGGCGAGCAGTACTTC,CASSYREQGGEQYF
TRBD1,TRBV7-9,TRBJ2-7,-,TGTGCCAGCAGCATCGGATTGGACAGGGGGGCCTACGAGCAGTACTTC,CASSIGLDRGAYEQYF
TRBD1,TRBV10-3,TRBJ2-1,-,TGTGCCACCGGGACAGGCGACTCCCGAGGGAATGAGCAGTTCTTC,CATGTGDSRGNEQFF
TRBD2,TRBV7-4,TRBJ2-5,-,TGTGCCAGCAGCCCGAAGGCCACCGCGGCCACGGCGGGAGAGGAGACCCAGTACTTC,CASSPKATAATAGEETQYF
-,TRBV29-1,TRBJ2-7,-,TGCAGCGTGGTACCGGAACAGGGCCACGAGCAGTACTTC,CSVVPEQGHEQYF
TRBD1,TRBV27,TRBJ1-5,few,TGTGCCAGCAGTTCGACGACAGGGGCGCAGCCCCAGCATTTT,CASSSTTGAQPQHF
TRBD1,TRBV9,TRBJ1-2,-,TGTGCCAGCAGCGCCCGACAGGGCCCTTATGGCTACACCTTC,CASSARQGPYGYTF
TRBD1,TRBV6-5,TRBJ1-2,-,TGTGCCAGCAGTTGGGCGGGACAGAACTATGGCTACACCTTC,CASSWAGQNYGYTF
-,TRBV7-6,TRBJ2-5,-,TGTGCCAGCAGCGTGTATCAAGAGACCCAGTACTTC,CASSVYQETQYF
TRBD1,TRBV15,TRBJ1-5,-,TGTGCCACCAGCAGAGGGCAGGACAGGGTAGAGCCCCAGCATTTT,CATSRGQDRVEPQHF
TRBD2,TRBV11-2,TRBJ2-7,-,TGTGCCAGCAGCCCCTGGGATAGCGGGGGCCCCGGGCAGTACTTC,CASSPWDSGGPGQYF
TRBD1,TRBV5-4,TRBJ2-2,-,TGTGCCAGCAGCTTGGGACAGGGGGCGAACACCGGGGAGCTGTTTTTT,CASSLGQGANTGELFF
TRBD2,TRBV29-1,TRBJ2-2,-,TGCAGCGTCGCTCCAACCTTACTAGCGGGGGGGGCCCCCGGGGAGCTGTTTTTT,CSVAPTLLAGGAPGELFF